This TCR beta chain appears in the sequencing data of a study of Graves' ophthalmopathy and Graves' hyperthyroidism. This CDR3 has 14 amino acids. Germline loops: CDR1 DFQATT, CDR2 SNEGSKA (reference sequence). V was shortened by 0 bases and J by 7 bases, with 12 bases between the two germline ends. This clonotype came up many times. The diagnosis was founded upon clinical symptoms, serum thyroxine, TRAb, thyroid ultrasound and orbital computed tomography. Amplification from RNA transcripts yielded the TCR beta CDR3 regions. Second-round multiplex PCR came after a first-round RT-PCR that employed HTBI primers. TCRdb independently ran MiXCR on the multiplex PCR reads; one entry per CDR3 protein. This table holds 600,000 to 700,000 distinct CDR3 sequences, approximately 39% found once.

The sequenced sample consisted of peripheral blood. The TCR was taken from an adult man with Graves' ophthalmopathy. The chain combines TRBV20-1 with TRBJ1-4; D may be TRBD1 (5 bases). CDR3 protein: CSARDFQGSEKLFF. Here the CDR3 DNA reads TGCAGTGCTAGAGATTTCCAGGGATCTGAAAAACTGTTTTTT.